This TCR beta chain was observed in a study of shared clonotypes between healthy human individuals. Study-wide background: CD4 naive cells filled three plates per donor, CD4 memory three, CD8 naive two and CD8 memory one.

Clones were read by immunoSEQ multiplex PCR, and TCRdb kept only the in-frame ones, dropping some. The data show about 1.4 million clones, with 96% seen just once and about 1.2% held by the top ten. CDR3 length equals 12 residues. Trimming stripped 5 bases from V and 6 bases from J, with 11 bases between. Germline values: CDR1 SGHAT, CDR2 FQNNGV. This clonotype was obtained from a young man in good health. The source material was naive CD4+ T cells sorted from blood. The subset: CD45RA+ positively selected. V and J are TRBV11-2 and TRBJ2-7; D is ambiguous. This CDR3 reads CASSAEWAEQYF. The CDR3 nucleotides read TGTGCCAGCAGCGCGGAATGGGCCGAGCAGTACTTC.